One sample yielded the 19 T cell receptor beta chains listed below, sequenced in a study of blood T cell repertoires in COVID-19. This table comes from immunoSEQ multiplex PCR, and its TCRdb copy is limited to in-frame clones, with some not included. Of tens of thousands of clones in the sample, 86% are singletons; the top ten hold more than 1.4%. The sequencing sample was made of peripheral blood. These receptors all come from a woman aged 55-69 years with acute or convalescent COVID-19.

Here the CDR3 DNA reads TGCGCCAGCAGCCCTCAGGGTGCCAACTATGGCTACACCTTC. Protein: CASSPQGANYGYTF. The chain links TRBV5-1 to TRBJ1-2; D perhaps matches TRBD1 (5 bases). The CDR3 totals 14 residues. Germline V lookup: CDR1 SGHRS, CDR2 YFSETQ. With 4 bases removed from V and 2 bases from J, the gap between germline ends came to 12 bases. The whole variable domain, remainder taken from reference TRBV5-1 and TRBJ1-2, is KAGVTQTPRYLIKTRGQQVTLSCSPISGHRSVSWYQQTPGQGLQFLFEYFSETQRNKGNFPGRFSGRQFSNSRSEMNVSTLELGDSALYLCASSPQGANYGYTFGSGTRLTVV.

The chain links TRBV6-5 to TRBJ2-2; maybe TRBD2 (6 bases). The length of the CDR3 is 14 residues. Germline values: CDR1 MNHEY, CDR2 SVGAGI. Trimming stripped 6 bases from V and 6 bases from J, with 14 bases between. Here the CDR3 DNA reads TGTGCCAGCAGACGGGAGTTAGGGTCCGGGGAGCTGTTTTTT. It yields the protein CASRRELGSGELFF.

The chain uses TRBV9 and TRBJ2-5; TRBD2 agrees at 7 bases. V lost 4 bases to trimming and J lost 4 bases; unmatched junction nucleotides: 10. The germline gives CDR1 SGDLS, CDR2 YYNGEE. CDR3 length: 15 residues. This chain's CDR3 is CASSPLGGEIETQYF. CDR3 coding DNA: TGTGCCAGCAGCCCTCTGGGGGGGGAGATAGAGACCCAGTACTTC.

V is TRBV18 and J is TRBJ1-3, with 12 bases aligning to TRBD1. This CDR3 is built from 17 residues. The V segment lost 6 bases and the J segment 1 base; nucleotides outside the gene matches: 7. Germline CDR1 and CDR2: KGHSH and LQKENI. CDR3 bases: TGTGCCAGCTCGCCTGGGACAGGGGGCCTATCTGGAAACACCATATATTTT. Protein product: CASSPGTGGLSGNTIYF. Looking up the rest from reference TRBV18 and TRBJ1-3 gives the full variable domain: NAGVMQNPRHLVRRRGQEARLRCSPMKGHSHVYWYRQLPEEGLKFMVYLQKENIIDESGMPKERFSAEFPKEGPSILRIQQVVRGDSAAYFCASSPGTGGLSGNTIYFGEGSWLTVV.

The chain joins TRBV28 to TRBJ2-7, with D possibly being TRBD1 (5 bases). CDR3 length equals 12 residues. The germline V and J ends were trimmed by 7 bases and 2 bases, with 9 bases remaining between them. Germline V lookup: CDR1 MDHEN, CDR2 SYDVKM. The CDR3 is CASTRQTYEQYF. DNA for the CDR3: TGTGCCAGCACCCGACAGACCTACGAGCAGTACTTC.

This clone was seen once. The genes are TRBV5-4 and TRBJ1-1; 9 bases map to TRBD1. This CDR3 contains 14 residues. Per the germline V gene, CDR1 is SGHNT and CDR2 is YYREEE (reference sequence). Trimming cost V 4 bases and J 6 bases; bases outside gene matches: 7. This CDR3 is CASSLRDRDPEAFF. The DNA of the CDR3 is TGTGCCAGCAGCCTCCGGGACAGGGATCCTGAAGCTTTCTTT.

The chain carries TRBV27 and TRBJ2-2, with D possibly matching TRBD1 (5 bases). The germline CDR1 and CDR2 sequences are MNHEY and SMNVEV (reference sequence). V lost 10 bases to trimming and J lost 6 bases, with 15 bases between them. The CDR3 has 13 residues. CDR3 sequence (DNA): TGTGCCATCAGAAAGGGGTCCTCCGGGGAGCTGTTTTTT. This gives the protein CAIRKGSSGELFF.

The chain links TRBV7-9 to TRBJ2-7; D is possibly TRBD1 (5 bases). V lost 5 bases, J lost 6 bases, and 11 bases lay in between. This CDR3 has 12 residues. CDR1 and CDR2 (germline): SEHNR, FQNEAQ (reference sequence). This CDR3 reads CASSPPGREQYF. CDR3 coding DNA: TGTGCCAGCAGCCCGCCAGGGCGCGAGCAGTACTTC.

The J gene is TRBJ2-7, the V gene TRBV29-1; 7 bases are shared with TRBD2. The CDR3 is 12 residues long. Germline V gene sequence: CDR1 SQVTM, CDR2 ANQGSEA. The CDR3 is CSAPKGGSGRQV. Here the CDR3 DNA reads TGCAGCGCTCCAAAAGGCGGGAGTGGGAGACAGGTC.

The chain carries TRBV28 and TRBJ2-1; 14 bases match TRBD2. This CDR3 comprises 15 residues. CDR1 and CDR2 from the germline V gene are MDHEN and SYDVKM. Trimming removed 8 bases from V and 8 bases from J; junction bases left unmatched: 8. The CDR3 sequence: CASRGTSGGWHEQFF. For the CDR3, the DNA is TGTGCCAGCCGAGGGACTAGCGGGGGTTGGCATGAGCAGTTCTTC.

This clone was recorded once. The V and J genes are TRBV20-1 and TRBJ1-6; 7 nucleotides agree with TRBD1. Trimming at V came to 4 bases and at J to 4 bases, leaving 7 bases not matched to a gene. The germline gives CDR1 DFQATT, CDR2 SNEGSKA (reference sequence). This CDR3 spans 15 amino acids. In DNA form, the CDR3 reads TGCAGTGCTAATGATAAGGGACAGTATAATTCACCCCTCCACTTT. It encodes CSANDKGQYNSPLHF.

This clone was seen a few times. The chain is built from TRBV6-5 and TRBJ1-5; possibly TRBD1 for D (5 bases). Trimming cost V 5 bases and J 3 bases, with 14 bases left between them. The CDR3 loop spans 15 amino acids. Per the germline V gene, CDR1 is MNHEY and CDR2 is SVGAGI. The CDR3 region is CASSTLPGVNQPQHF. In DNA form, the CDR3 reads TGTGCCAGCAGTACCCTTCCGGGGGTCAATCAGCCCCAGCATTTT.

The chain carries TRBV28 and TRBJ1-2; weak D call: TRBD1 (6 bases). The CDR3 is 15 residues long. Trimming removed 4 bases from V and 1 base from J, with 13 bases in between. Germline V CDR1 and CDR2: MDHEN, SYDVKM. The CDR3 DNA sequence: TGTGCCAGCAGTTCCCCGGGACATAATAACTATGGCTACACCTTC. This encodes CASSSPGHNNYGYTF.

CDR3 bases: TGCAGCGTATCGAGGCGGCAAGAGACCCAGTACTTC. Translating it yields CSVSRRQETQYF. The V and J genes are TRBV29-1 and TRBJ2-5; D is unresolved. The CDR3 has 12 residues. Trimming cost V 6 bases and J 2 bases, with 10 bases left between them. Per the germline V gene, CDR1 is SQVTM and CDR2 is ANQGSEA. The full variable domain, its missing parts supplied by reference TRBV29-1 and TRBJ2-5, is SAVISQKPSRDICQRGTSLTIQCQVDSQVTMMFWYRQQPGQSLTLIATANQGSEATYESGFVIDKFPISRPNLTFSTLTVSNMSPEDSSIYLCSVSRRQETQYFGPGTRLLVL.

This clone was recorded once. The CDR3 is CASSTGQTNTEAFF. Written as DNA, the CDR3 is TGTGCCAGCAGCACCGGACAGACGAACACTGAAGCTTTCTTT. V gene TRBV5-6 combines with J gene TRBJ1-1, with D maybe TRBD1 (6 bases). There are 14 residues in the CDR3. Germline-derived CDR1 and CDR2 are SGHDT and YYEEEE. V lost 4 bases and J lost 1, with 11 bases in between. The whole variable domain, remainder taken from reference TRBV5-6 and TRBJ1-1, is DAGVTQSPTHLIKTRGQQVTLRCSPKSGHDTVSWYQQALGQGPQFIFQYYEEEERQRGNFPDRFSGHQFPNYSSELNVNALLLGDSALYLCASSTGQTNTEAFFGQGTRLTVV.

The rearrangement uses TRBV15 and TRBJ1-1; D is undetermined. The CDR3 spans 16 residues. Trimming removed 0 bases from V and 0 bases from J, with 11 bases in between. In germline, CDR1 is LNHNV, CDR2 YYDKDF (reference sequence). The CDR3 DNA sequence: TGTGCCACCAGCAGAGACCCCCGCGGAATGAACACTGAAGCTTTCTTT. This encodes CATSRDPRGMNTEAFF.

This chain links TRBV27 with TRBJ2-5, with TRBD2 identical over 10 bases. V was clipped by 3 bases and J by 1 base; unmatched bases: 8. The CDR3 is 17 residues long. Germline CDR1 is MNHEY and CDR2 is SMNVEV (reference sequence). The CDR3 region is CASSLVASGGPQETQYF. CDR3 bases: TGTGCCAGCAGTTTGGTGGCTAGCGGGGGCCCCCAAGAGACCCAGTACTTC.

The chain is built from TRBV18 and TRBJ1-3; 9 bases are a match to TRBD1. The length of the CDR3 is 14 residues. Per germline, CDR1 KGHSH and CDR2 LQKENI. The J segment lost 4 bases and the V segment lost 4 bases, leaving 2 bases of the junction unmatched. CDR3 loop: CASSRTGVGNTIYF. The CDR3 nucleotides are TGTGCCAGCTCACGGACAGGGGTAGGAAACACCATATATTTT.

The genes are TRBV2 and TRBJ1-1; 8 bases agree with TRBD1. V shed 6 bases, J shed 1 base, and the junction held 7 bases outside the gene matches. CDR1 SNHLY and CDR2 FYNNEI come from the germline V gene. This CDR3 is 15 amino acids long. CDR3 DNA: TGTGCCAGCAGCCTCGACAGGGGATGGAACACTGAAGCTTTCTTT. It is translated as CASSLDRGWNTEAFF.